A single count supports the clone carrying this T cell receptor (beta chain). No antigen is known for it. Individual cDNA molecules received unique molecular identifiers in the library. TCRdb re-analysed the RACE reads in MiXCR, keeping a single row per CDR3 protein. The profile shows fewer than 100,000 distinct CDR3 sequences, about a tenth of them singletons. V dropped 11 bases and J dropped 0 bases, with 2 bases sitting between them. The CDR3 runs 11 residues. Germline V gene data show CDR1 as MNHEY and CDR2 as SVGEGT. Time point meaning: patch test 2, 6 weeks after DPC sensitization. Treatment indicated: therapeutic diphenylcyclopropenone sensitization with weekly scalp DPC. This sample is part of a study of human T cells and chemical hapten exposure. General study points: Unchanged with DPC sensitization were TCRs above 1 in 1000 frequency.

Material: whole blood, obtained in connection with sensitization to the hapten diphenylcyclopropenone (DPC). The receptor was derived from a woman aged 40 to 50 with alopecia areata. Some clones in this sample may be carry-over from other donors' samples. The chain employs TRBV6-2 or TRBV6-3 and TRBJ2-6; D call uncertain. The CDR3 sequence is CAASGANVLTF. Written as DNA, the CDR3 is TGTGCCGCCTCTGGGGCCAACGTCCTGACTTTC.